One and the same sample provided the 21 T cell receptor beta chains below, sequenced in a study of T cell clones after liver transplantation (dated by TCRdb to 2018 to 2020). Preparation of the library involved the immunoSEQ multiplex PCR assay. TCRdb obtained this table from immuneACCESS and retained in-frame rearrangements with V and J assigned. These tables miss some clones; where compared with another copy, unresolved V genes account for less than half of the shortfall, and the remainder is unexplained. This sample has about 21,000 clones in its table, and under 95% of those were observed once. The top ten clonotypes cover 25% of the sample. The input for sequencing was CD8+ T cells from blood, taken about 26 months after liver transplant. These TCRs come from a human patient who received a liver transplant. After a transplant, the graft donor may have provided part of the T cells.

The count of this clone is one. The chain recombines TRBV28 with TRBJ2-4; possibly TRBD2 for D (6 bases). The CDR3 spans 20 residues. Trimming removed 1 base at V and 6 bases at J, with 28 bases between. Germline lookup yields CDR1 MDHEN and CDR2 SYDVKM. The CDR3 DNA reads TGTGCCAGCAGTTTATTCTTCAGGGCTAGCGAGACGTTATTTGGAAACATTCAGTACTTC. Protein: CASSLFFRASETLFGNIQYF.

This rearrangement joins TRBV5-1 to TRBJ2-7; D gene ambiguous. Germline CDR1 SGHRS, CDR2 YFSETQ. The ends were cut back, 0 bases at V and 7 bases at J, with 20 bases in the middle. The CDR3 extends over 16 amino acids. The CDR3 DNA sequence: TGCGCCAGCAGCTTGGCCGGCCGGAAGTCTATTTGGGAGCAGTACTTC. This gives the protein CASSLAGRKSIWEQYF.

The chain is built from TRBV28 and TRBJ2-7; 8 bases fit TRBD2. Looked up from germline, CDR1 is MDHEN and CDR2 is SYDVKM. V dropped 6 bases and J dropped 2; count of bases not matched to a gene: 12. This CDR3 is built from 16 residues. The CDR3 here is CASRPPGLEAPYEQYF. CDR3 nucleotide sequence: TGTGCCAGCAGACCGCCGGGACTAGAAGCCCCCTACGAGCAGTACTTC. Combining the CDR3 with reference TRBV28 and TRBJ2-7 gives the whole variable domain DVKVTQSSRYLVKRTGEKVFLECVQDMDHENMFWYRQDPGLGLRLIYFSYDVKMKEKGDIPEGYSVSREKKERFSLILESASTNQTSMYLCASRPPGLEAPYEQYFGPGTRLTVT.

The chain carries TRBV5-1 and TRBJ1-4, with D uncertain. CDR3 size: 17 residues. Germline CDR1 SGHRS, CDR2 YFSETQ. Deletions cut 0 bases from V and 0 bases from J, with 12 bases between. The CDR3 DNA reads as TGCGCCAGCAGCTTGGCCCCAGATCCTCCAACTAATGAAAAACTGTTTTTT. Translation gives CASSLAPDPPTNEKLFF.

V and J are TRBV6-1 and TRBJ2-1; D is possibly TRBD1 (6 bases). The CDR3 is 13 residues long. Germline lookup yields CDR1 MNHNS and CDR2 SASEGT. V lost 6 bases to trimming and J lost 6 bases, with 12 bases between them. CDR3 protein: CASRPTGTNEQFF. As DNA, the CDR3 is TGTGCCAGCAGGCCAACAGGGACCAATGAGCAGTTCTTC.

This sequence joins TRBV30 and TRBJ2-7; 11 positions agree with TRBD2. V was pared by 5 bases and J by 0 bases, with 0 bases of the junction left unmatched. Germline CDR1 and CDR2: GTSNPN and SVGIG (reference sequence). CDR3 length equals 13 residues. The CDR3 region has the DNA TGTGCCTGGGGGACTAGCGGCTCCTACGAGCAGTACTTC. Protein product: CAWGTSGSYEQYF. The whole variable domain, filled in from reference TRBV30 and TRBJ2-7, reads SQTIHQWPATLVQPVGSPLSLECTVEGTSNPNLYWYRQAAGRGLQLLFYSVGIGQISSEVPQNLSASRPQDRQFILSSKKLLLSDSGFYLCAWGTSGSYEQYFGPGTRLTVT.

The rearrangement joins TRBV13 to TRBJ2-3; TRBD2 matches at 10 bases. Trimming cost V 3 bases and J 1 base; bases outside gene matches: 1. The CDR3 runs to 15 residues. Germline V lookup: CDR1 PRHDT, CDR2 FYEKMQ (reference sequence). In DNA, the CDR3 is TGTGCCAGCAGCTTTGGGACTAGCGGCACAGATACGCAGTATTTT. Its protein is CASSFGTSGTDTQYF.

This sequence joins TRBV29-1 and TRBJ2-1; D is undetermined. The V and J ends lost 3 bases and 7 bases respectively, with 19 bases between them. The germline V gene has CDR1 SQVTM and CDR2 ANQGSEA. The CDR3 contains 15 residues. The CDR3, as DNA: TGCAGCGTTGACGTGGTGGATCGAGCATCTAATGAGCAGTTCTTC. Translation: CSVDVVDRASNEQFF.

This clone was seen more than once but under ten times. The chain uses TRBV27 and TRBJ2-1, with TRBD2 matching over 7 bases. After removal of 7 bases from V and 7 bases from J, the junction contained 10 bases not matched to a gene. The CDR3 spans 14 residues. From germline, CDR1 is MNHEY and CDR2 SMNVEV (reference sequence). CDR3 DNA sequence: TGTGCCAGCACTCAAGCGGGACGGGGGAATGAGCAGTTCTTC. Its translation: CASTQAGRGNEQFF.

The chain's CDR3 is CASSTTGSSGNTIYF. CDR3 in DNA: TGCGCCAGCAGCACAACAGGGTCTTCTGGAAACACCATATATTTT. The chain recombines TRBV5-1 with TRBJ1-3; perhaps TRBD1 as D (6 bases). The CDR3 consists of 15 residues. Germline CDR1 reads SGHRS; CDR2 reads YFSETQ. Trimming took off 4 bases at V and 1 base at J, with 12 bases between the two ends.

This clone was observed a few times. The chain uses TRBV2 and TRBJ1-5; D is unclear. CDR1 and CDR2 from the germline V gene are SNHLY and FYNNEI. Trimming pared 4 bases from V and 7 bases from J, leaving 8 bases between. This CDR3 comprises 12 residues. CDR3 DNA: TGTGCCAGCAGTGTTGGCGGGCAGCCCCAGCATTTT. It specifies CASSVGGQPQHF.

This clone was recorded only once. CDR3 sequence (DNA): TGCGCCAGCACAACAGGGACTGTCACCACAGATACGCAGTATTTT. This codes for CASTTGTVTTDTQYF. This chain connects TRBV5-1 to TRBJ2-3; D could derive from TRBD1 or TRBD2 (6 bases each). Germline V gene data show CDR1 as SGHRS and CDR2 as YFSETQ. V was clipped by 6 bases and J by 2 bases, with 16 bases between them. CDR3 length: 15 residues. The full variable domain, completed using reference TRBV5-1 and TRBJ2-3, is KAGVTQTPRYLIKTRGQQVTLSCSPISGHRSVSWYQQTPGQGLQFLFEYFSETQRNKGNFPGRFSGRQFSNSRSEMNVSTLELGDSALYLCASTTGTVTTDTQYFGPGTRLTVL.

This clone appeared a few times. V usage is TRBV7-3 and J usage is TRBJ2-3, with 7 bases identical to TRBD2. Germline V gene sequence: CDR1 SGHTA, CDR2 FQGTGA. The CDR3 runs to 17 residues. V trimming: 5 bases; J trimming: 0 bases; junction bases outside the gene matches: 11. Written as DNA, the CDR3 is TGTGCCAGCAGCCCGTCGACTAGCCCAACTAGCACAGATACGCAGTATTTT. This translates into CASSPSTSPTSTDTQYF.

This chain joins TRBV28 and TRBJ1-5; the D gene is possibly TRBD1 (6 bases). Germline CDR1 is MDHEN and CDR2 is SYDVKM. CDR3 size: 15 residues. Between the trimmed V and J ends, which lost 2 bases and 2 bases, there was a span of 10 bases. The CDR3 DNA reads TGTGCCAGCAGTTTAAGGGGGTCCGGCAATCAGCCCCAGCATTTT. Amino acids: CASSLRGSGNQPQHF.

This clone was detected once. The chain links TRBV29-1 to TRBJ2-1; no firm D call. The CDR3 has 16 residues. Trimming cost V 1 base and J 0 bases, with 13 bases left between them. Germline loops: CDR1 SQVTM, CDR2 ANQGSEA. The CDR3 sequence: CSVEGILYSSYNEQFF. For the CDR3, the DNA is TGCAGCGTTGAAGGAATACTATACAGCTCCTACAATGAGCAGTTCTTC.

This chain connects TRBV7-7 to TRBJ2-7; D is possibly TRBD2 (6 bases). The germline V gene encodes CDR1 SSHAT and CDR2 FNYEAQ (reference sequence). This CDR3 region has 14 residues. The V end lost 4 bases, the J end lost 2 bases, and 12 bases lay between the germline ends. CDR3 DNA: TGTGCCAGCAGCTCAATACTAGCCCCCTACGAGCAGTACTTC. Protein product: CASSSILAPYEQYF.

The CDR3 DNA sequence: TGTGCCTGGAGTGGGGGACAGGGCTGGGACGAGCAGTACTTC. This gives the protein CAWSGGQGWDEQYF. J is TRBJ2-7 and V is TRBV30; 9 bases match TRBD1. V shed 1 base, J shed 5 bases, and the junction held 6 bases outside the gene matches. The germline CDR1 and CDR2 sequences are GTSNPN and SVGIG (reference sequence). The CDR3 is 14 amino acids.

J is TRBJ2-2 and V is TRBV2, with unresolved D. This CDR3 spans 14 amino acids. Germline lookup yields CDR1 SNHLY and CDR2 FYNNEI. Trimming removed 5 bases at V and 6 bases at J, with 13 bases between. The CDR3, as DNA: TGTGCCAGCAGTCCCGGGCCGTCGGCCGGGGAGCTGTTTTTT. This sequence encodes CASSPGPSAGELFF.

The chain employs TRBV19 and TRBJ1-1; D possibly corresponds to TRBD1 (5 bases). The germline V gene has CDR1 LNHDA and CDR2 SQIVND (reference sequence). The CDR3 spans 16 residues. Deletions cut 0 bases from V and 0 bases from J, with 11 bases between. CDR3 DNA sequence: TGTGCCAGTAGTATAGAGGGGGGTGGAATGAACACTGAAGCTTTCTTT. This translates into CASSIEGGGMNTEAFF.

This clone has only one observation. V gene TRBV27 combines with J gene TRBJ1-5, with no clear D. Trimming cost V 3 bases and J 8 bases, with 8 bases left between them. Germline values: CDR1 MNHEY, CDR2 SMNVEV (reference sequence). The CDR3 loop spans 12 amino acids. The CDR3 region is CASSFSLKPQHF. CDR3 sequence (DNA): TGTGCCAGCAGTTTCTCCCTTAAGCCCCAGCATTTT.

DNA for the CDR3: TGTGCCAGCAGTTTTCCGGCTAGCGGAAACAATGAGCAGTTCTTC. Translated, it gives CASSFPASGNNEQFF. The chain employs TRBV28 and TRBJ2-1; 7 bases are shared with TRBD2. The CDR3 contains 15 residues. The V and J ends lost 3 bases and 5 bases, in that order; junction bases with no gene match: 7. Germline V gene sequence: CDR1 MDHEN, CDR2 SYDVKM.